This T cell receptor beta chain was retrieved from a study of blood T cell repertoires in COVID-19. Study summary: Specimens from acute and convalescent COVID-19 originated in the United States, Italy and Spain. Nucleic acid was either cDNA or gDNA, and it came from T cells, B-cell-depleted T cells, or PBMCs.

The CDR3 contains 13 residues. CDR1 and CDR2 from the germline V gene are SGHTA and FQGTGA. The V end was cut by 5 bases, the J end by 9 bases, with 14 bases between. Per the authors' pipeline: Amplification of reference gene primers provided the estimated nucleated cell counts. The assay was immunoSEQ multiplex PCR, and TCRdb's table has in-frame clones only and misses some. D and trimming come from the DNA, and the V and J calls and clone size come from that table. The data show tens of thousands of clones, 89% seen once. The chain has TRBV7-3 and TRBJ2-1, with D tentatively TRBD2 (5 bases). The clonotype originates from a man aged 60 to 75 with active COVID-19. The specimen was peripheral blood. The CDR3 DNA reads as TGTGCCAGCAGCCGGGATCTTTGGGGTGAGCAGTTCTTC. Translating gives CASSRDLWGEQFF.